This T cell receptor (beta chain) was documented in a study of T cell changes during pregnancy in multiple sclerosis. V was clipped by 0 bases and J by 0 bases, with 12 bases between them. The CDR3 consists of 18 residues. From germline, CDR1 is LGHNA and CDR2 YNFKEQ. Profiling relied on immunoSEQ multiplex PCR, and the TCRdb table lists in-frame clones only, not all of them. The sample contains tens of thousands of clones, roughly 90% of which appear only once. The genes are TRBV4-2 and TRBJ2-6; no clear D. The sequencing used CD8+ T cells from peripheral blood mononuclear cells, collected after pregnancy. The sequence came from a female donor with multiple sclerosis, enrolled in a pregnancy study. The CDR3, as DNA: TGTGCCAGCAGCCAAGATCCAATTGGCACCTCTGGGGCCAACGTCCTGACTTTC. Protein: CASSQDPIGTSGANVLTF.